This T cell receptor beta chain was found in a study of T cell responses to AZD1222 COVID-19 vaccine. On the study more broadly: Second doses that came at about 4 or about 12 weeks were put together.

Details on this clone: Its antigen remains unidentified.

Study findings and constraints: Vaccine-associated CD4 TCRs spanned spike, dominant at 160-218 and 743-854. An increase in Spike-specific TCR breadth and depth was observed after two AZD1222 doses. The reported proportion of spike-specific TCRs targeting unmutated variant regions was nearly half.

The V end lost 4 bases, the J end lost 7 bases, and 13 bases lay between the germline ends. The CDR3 extends over 13 amino acids. Generated by immunoSEQ multiplex PCR, the TCRdb table keeps only in-frame clones and is missing some. This table holds about 100,000 clones, around 92% found once. The rearrangement uses TRBV12-3 or TRBV12-4 and TRBJ1-2; D is uncertain. The sequencing here drew on peripheral blood, taken on day 0 of AZD1222 vaccination. This TCR was recovered from an adult in good health. The CDR3 loop is CASSSWTSGGYTF. Written as DNA, the CDR3 is TGTGCCAGCAGTTCTTGGACTTCGGGTGGCTACACCTTC.